One and the same sample provided the 31 T cell receptor beta chains below, sequenced in a study of response to subunit inactivated influenza vaccine. One entry per CDR3 protein results from TCRdb running MiXCR on the RT-PCR reads. The table has around 520,000 distinct CDR3 sequences, 25% seen once. This material consisted of CD4+ T cells sorted from PBMCs, taken 5 days after vaccination. Source of these receptors: a man aged 45-65 years who received an inactivated influenza vaccine.

This CDR3 is CASRSGLADTGELFF. CDR3 in DNA: TGTGCCAGCCGTTCCGGGCTAGCGGACACCGGGGAGCTGTTTTTT. This chain links TRBV6-5 with TRBJ2-2, with 7 bases matching TRBD2. V shed 8 bases and J 3 bases; nucleotides not matched to a gene: 9. CDR1 is MNHEY, CDR2 SVGAGI, per germline. The CDR3 length is 15 residues.

This clonotype was observed a single time. The chain has TRBV29-1 and TRBJ1-1; D might be TRBD1 (5 bases). Germline V gene lookup returns CDR1 SQVTM and CDR2 ANQGSEA. The length of the CDR3 is 12 residues. The V end lost 6 bases, the J end lost 4 bases, and 12 bases lay between the germline ends. CDR3 DNA sequence: TGCAGCGTCGGAGGGAGGGGCACTGAAGCTTTCTTT. Protein: CSVGGRGTEAFF.

This chain connects TRBV28 to TRBJ2-1; no clear D. The CDR3 is 13 residues long. The V end was cut by 2 bases, the J end by 7 bases, with 9 bases between. Germline assignment: CDR1 MDHEN and CDR2 SYDVKM. The chain's CDR3 is CASSLPQRNEQFF. DNA for the CDR3: TGTGCCAGCAGTTTACCCCAAAGAAATGAGCAGTTCTTC.

The genes are TRBV6-1 and TRBJ1-5; 8 nucleotides line up with TRBD1. The CDR3 runs 18 residues. With 4 bases clipped from V and 0 bases from J, the junction kept 11 bases outside the gene matches. Germline V gene lookup returns CDR1 MNHNS and CDR2 SASEGT. In nucleotides, the CDR3 is TGTGCCAGCAGTGCTGACAGGGGAGGCCCGAATAGCAATCAGCCCCAGCATTTT. Translation: CASSADRGGPNSNQPQHF.

This chain uses TRBV12-3 or TRBV12-4 with TRBJ1-4; D not resolved. The CDR3 consists of 11 residues. The V gene lost 5 bases and the J gene lost 13 bases, with 11 bases spanning the gap. CDR3 sequence: CASSGEPGLFF. CDR3 DNA sequence: TGTGCCAGCAGTGGGGAACCGGGACTGTTTTTT.

This rearrangement joins TRBV7-9 to TRBJ1-3; D uncertain. With 1 base removed from V and 5 bases from J, the gap between germline ends came to 12 bases. Germline CDR1 reads SEHNR; CDR2 reads FQNEAQ (reference sequence). The CDR3 sequence is 15 residues long. CDR3 coding DNA: TGTGCCAGCAGCTTAGATCTGGGTGGAAGAAACACCATATATTTT. Protein product: CASSLDLGGRNTIYF.

V usage is TRBV4-1 and J usage is TRBJ2-5, with D possibly TRBD2 on 6 matching bases. V gave up 0 bases and J gave up 5 bases, with 13 bases separating them. This CDR3 spans 15 amino acids. Germline V CDR1 and CDR2: MGHRA, YSYEKL. CDR3 nucleotides: TGCGCCAGCAGCCAAGACGGTCGCGGGGTGGAGACCCAGTACTTC. Protein product: CASSQDGRGVETQYF.

The V gene is TRBV7-9, the J gene TRBJ2-7, with 9 nucleotides matching TRBD1. Trimming removed 5 bases from V and 6 bases from J; junction bases left unmatched: 8. Germline V gene sequence: CDR1 SEHNR, CDR2 FQNEAQ (reference sequence). There are 14 residues in the CDR3. CDR3 nucleotides: TGTGCCAGCAGCGTCGGCCCACAGGGGGCCGAGCAGTACTTC. It specifies CASSVGPQGAEQYF. The whole variable domain, filled in from reference TRBV7-9 and TRBJ2-7, reads DTGVSQNPRHKITKRGQNVTFRCDPISEHNRLYWYRQTLGQGPEFLTYFQNEAQLEKSRLLSDRFSAERPKGSFSTLEIQRTEQGDSAMYLCASSVGPQGAEQYFGPGTRLTVT.

The chain combines TRBV7-9 with TRBJ2-5; 10 bases map to TRBD1. From germline, CDR1 is SEHNR and CDR2 FQNEAQ (reference sequence). The CDR3 runs to 15 residues. V lost 0 bases and J lost 7; bases outside the gene matches: 5. This CDR3 reads CASSLAYGQGGTQYF. Here the CDR3 DNA reads TGTGCCAGCAGCTTAGCGTACGGACAGGGGGGGACCCAGTACTTC.

This sequence joins TRBV18 and TRBJ2-2; 7 bases match TRBD1. The CDR3 has 16 residues. The V gene's germline CDR1 is KGHSH and CDR2 LQKENI. Losses at the gene ends were 1 base for V and 5 bases for J; bases not matched to a gene: 7. This chain's CDR3 is CASSPLTGMSTGELFF. In DNA, the CDR3 is TGTGCCAGCTCACCACTGACAGGGATGAGTACCGGGGAGCTGTTTTTT.

The J gene is TRBJ2-5, the V gene TRBV11-1; 9 bases map to TRBD1. Trimming cost V 2 bases and J 4 bases; bases outside gene matches: 14. Germline V lookup: CDR1 SGHAT, CDR2 FQDESV (reference sequence). The CDR3 covers 18 residues. CDR3 coding DNA: TGTGCCAGCAGCTTACCCCGATTGGGACAGGGCGGCGTAGAGACCCAGTACTTC. As protein: CASSLPRLGQGGVETQYF.

CDR3 sequence reads: CASSSTGVDTEAFF. In DNA, the CDR3 is TGTGCCAGCAGTTCGACAGGGGTTGACACTGAAGCTTTCTTT. The V gene is TRBV12-3 or TRBV12-4, the J gene TRBJ1-1, with 8 bases lining up with TRBD1. V shed 4 bases, J shed 3 bases, and the junction held 4 bases outside the gene matches. The CDR3 runs 14 residues.

This clonotype was counted ten times or more. This chain uses TRBV20-1 with TRBJ1-6; tentatively, D is TRBD1 (5 bases). Germline CDR1 DFQATT, CDR2 SNEGSKA (reference sequence). The V gene lost 1 base and the J gene lost 8 bases, with 9 bases spanning the gap. The CDR3 is 13 residues long. CDR3 protein: CSARGAGYSPLHF. CDR3 bases: TGCAGTGCTAGAGGTGCAGGGTATTCACCCCTCCACTTT.

In its sample, this clonotype was seen a few times. The V and J genes are TRBV12-3 or TRBV12-4 and TRBJ2-5; D is unclear. There are 14 residues in the CDR3. Trimming left V 7 bases short and J 5 bases short, with 17 bases between. This CDR3 reads CASTLRSKGETQYF. Written as DNA, the CDR3 is TGTGCCAGCACCCTCCGGTCCAAGGGTGAGACCCAGTACTTC.

The rearrangement links TRBV7-2 to TRBJ2-6; 7 bases map to TRBD1. The ends lost 9 bases at V and 0 bases at J; junction bases unmatched: 2. CDR1 is SGHTA and CDR2 is FQGNSA in the germline V gene. CDR3 length: 14 residues. The CDR3, as DNA: TGTGCCAGTGACAGGGACTCTGGGGCCAACGTCCTGACTTTC. This encodes CASDRDSGANVLTF.

The V and J genes are TRBV12-3 or TRBV12-4 and TRBJ2-2; TRBD2 might be the D (6 bases). Between the trimmed V and J ends, which lost 5 bases and 7 bases, there was a span of 14 bases. The CDR3 runs to 14 residues. Written as DNA, the CDR3 is TGTGCCAGCAGTCCGGGACTTATGGGCGGGGAGCTGTTTTTT. This gives the protein CASSPGLMGGELFF.

This clonotype was recorded many times. This chain links TRBV28 with TRBJ1-5; D might be TRBD1 (5 bases). In germline, CDR1 is MDHEN, CDR2 SYDVKM. V lost 5 bases and J lost 7, with 12 bases in between. This CDR3 has 13 amino acids. The CDR3, as DNA: TGTGCCAGCAGTCCCGGGACGAGACAGCCCCAGCATTTT. Translated: CASSPGTRQPQHF.

V usage is TRBV25-1 and J usage is TRBJ2-1, with D perhaps matching TRBD2 (5 bases). Looked up from germline, CDR1 is MGHDK and CDR2 is SYGVNS. V lost 6 bases, J lost 8 bases, and 14 bases lay in between. The CDR3 contains 13 residues. CDR3 residues: CASSERGSDEQFF. The CDR3 DNA follows: TGTGCCAGCAGCGAACGAGGGAGCGATGAGCAGTTCTTC.

This clonotype was counted only a few times. This sequence joins TRBV28 and TRBJ1-2, with 7 bases lining up with TRBD1. CDR3 length equals 14 residues. V gave up 6 bases and J gave up 1 base; unmatched junction bases: 5. Per the germline V gene, CDR1 is MDHEN and CDR2 is SYDVKM. CDR3 amino acids: CASRSGTVNYGYTF. Written as DNA, the CDR3 is TGTGCCAGCAGGTCCGGGACAGTTAACTATGGCTACACCTTC.

This chain joins TRBV6-2 or TRBV6-3 and TRBJ2-2; 12 bases are a match to TRBD2. V shed 2 bases, J shed 1 base, and the junction held 8 bases outside the gene matches. The V gene's germline CDR1 is MNHEY and CDR2 SVGEGT. The CDR3 sequence is 19 residues long. The CDR3 here is CASSYAASGRAMNTGELFF. CDR3 coding DNA: TGTGCCAGCAGTTACGCGGCTAGCGGGAGGGCCATGAACACCGGGGAGCTGTTTTTT.

The chain carries TRBV6-2 or TRBV6-3 and TRBJ1-5; 9 nucleotides agree with TRBD1. V trimming: 2 bases; J trimming: 1 base; junction bases outside the gene matches: 0. CDR1 and CDR2 (germline): MNHEY, SVGEGT. The CDR3 is made up of 15 amino acids. The CDR3 is CASSYGQGSNQPQHF. CDR3 nucleotide sequence: TGTGCCAGCAGTTACGGACAGGGGAGCAATCAGCCCCAGCATTTT.

The table lists this clonotype with many counts. The rearrangement uses TRBV4-1 and TRBJ1-4; 8 bases map to TRBD1. The CDR3 totals 15 residues. V lost 2 bases, J lost 8 bases, and 7 bases stayed unmatched. CDR1 is MGHRA and CDR2 is YSYEKL in the germline V gene. CDR3 nucleotide sequence: TGCGCCAGCAGCCAACAAGTGACAGGGGACGAAAAACTGTTTTTT. Translated, it gives CASSQQVTGDEKLFF.

The genes are TRBV7-2 and TRBJ2-5; D possibly corresponds to TRBD2 (5 bases). Trimming removed 5 bases at V and 5 bases at J, with 18 bases between. CDR1 is SGHTA and CDR2 is FQGNSA in the germline V gene. The CDR3 has 15 residues. The CDR3 DNA reads as TGTGCCAGCAGCCCTCGGACTGGTTTCTGGGAGACCCAGTACTTC. It codes for CASSPRTGFWETQYF.

This chain joins TRBV5-5 and TRBJ2-5, with 9 nucleotides matching TRBD1. CDR1 is SGHKS, CDR2 YYEKEE, per germline (reference sequence). The CDR3 totals 13 residues. Losses at the gene ends were 4 bases for V and 5 bases for J; bases not matched to a gene: 3. CDR3 loop: CASSTDRGETQYF. For the CDR3, the DNA is TGTGCCAGCAGCACCGACAGGGGGGAGACCCAGTACTTC.

There are many counts of this clonotype. The V call is TRBV6-6, the J call TRBJ2-7; D unresolved. This CDR3 region has 13 residues. Trimming left V 11 bases short and J 3 bases short, with 17 bases between. Germline assignment: CDR1 MNHNY and CDR2 SVGAGI (reference sequence). CDR3 coding DNA: TGTGCCGGAATGGGTGTTACCCTCTACGAGCAGTACTTC. This gives the protein CAGMGVTLYEQYF.

This clonotype was seen only once. This rearrangement joins TRBV5-5 to TRBJ1-1, with D perhaps TRBD1 (6 bases). The germline CDR1 and CDR2 sequences are SGHKS and YYEKEE (reference sequence). Trimming stripped 4 bases from V and 3 bases from J, with 7 bases between. This CDR3 is built from 12 residues. DNA of the CDR3: TGTGCCAGCAGCACAGGGTACACTGAAGCTTTCTTT. Protein sequence: CASSTGYTEAFF.

The genes are TRBV27 and TRBJ2-7; D is ambiguous. V dropped 3 bases and J dropped 3 bases, with 15 bases sitting between them. This CDR3 is built from 15 residues. CDR1 is MNHEY, CDR2 SMNVEV, per germline (reference sequence). The CDR3 is CASSFNDRGYYEQYF. CDR3 DNA sequence: TGTGCCAGCAGTTTTAATGATCGCGGATACTACGAGCAGTACTTC.

There are many counts of this clonotype. The chain has TRBV12-3 or TRBV12-4 and TRBJ2-2, with D tentatively TRBD1 or TRBD2 (6 bases each). The germline V and J ends were trimmed by 6 bases and 6 bases, with 14 bases remaining between them. CDR3 length: 14 residues. The CDR3 nucleotides read TGTGCCAGCAGCGTGCAACGGGGGCCCGGGGAGCTGTTTTTT. It encodes CASSVQRGPGELFF.

This chain connects TRBV12-3 or TRBV12-4 to TRBJ2-2; a possible D gene is TRBD1 (6 bases). V was clipped by 3 bases and J by 4 bases, with 12 bases between them. This CDR3 spans 15 amino acids. The DNA for the CDR3 is TGTGCCAGCAGTTTGACGGCACAGGGCACCGGGGAGCTGTTTTTT. Amino acid sequence: CASSLTAQGTGELFF.

This clonotype was counted at least ten times. The chain carries TRBV4-3 and TRBJ2-1, with 7 positions matching TRBD2. Germline trimming cut 3 bases from V and 8 bases from J; bases unmatched to any gene: 7. This CDR3 region has 14 residues. Germline CDR1 reads LGHNA; CDR2 reads YSLEER. The CDR3 protein is CASSQSTSPHEQFF. Here the CDR3 DNA reads TGCGCCAGCAGCCAGTCGACTAGCCCACATGAGCAGTTCTTC.

The chain is built from TRBV18 and TRBJ2-7; 7 bases match TRBD1. There are 15 residues in the CDR3. From germline, CDR1 is KGHSH and CDR2 LQKENI. The ends lost 6 bases at V and 3 bases at J; junction bases unmatched: 11. This CDR3 reads CASSPGRAGGYEQYF. CDR3 sequence (DNA): TGTGCCAGCTCCCCTGGGCGAGCAGGGGGCTACGAGCAGTACTTC.